This is a list of T cell receptor beta chains from one sample in a study of blood T cell repertoires in COVID-19. Generated by immunoSEQ multiplex PCR, the TCRdb table keeps only in-frame clones and is missing some. Seen here are roughly 290,000 clones, 75% to 90% observed once, and the top ten hold approximately 1.5%. The sequenced material came from PBMCs or T cells enriched from blood (not recorded which). Receptors originate from a middle-aged woman who had recovered from COVID-19. CDR3s include the opening cysteine and the closing phenylalanine or tryptophan. Each record gives: J gene, V gene, D gene, clone size, CDR3 DNA, CDR3 protein. The D gene is left open where the match is weak. Only some rows state a clone size, as once, few, many or a class for expanded clones.

>TRBJ1-3|TRBV10-3|TRBD1|NA
TGTGCCATCAGCGACAGGGAGTTACTTAATGGAAACACCATATATTTT
CAISDRELLNGNTIYF
>TRBJ2-2|TRBV7-7|TRBD2|NA
TGTGCTAGCAGCTCCGGACTAGCGGGACCCCTGTCGGCCGGGGAGCTGTTTTTT
CASSSGLAGPLSAGELFF
>TRBJ2-7|TRBV21-1|NA|NA
TGTGCCAGCAGCAGGACAGCAGACGAGCAGTACTTC
CASSRTADEQYF
>TRBJ1-1|TRBV19|TRBD1|NA
TGTGCCAGTAGTAGGGGACAGGGCAGCACTGAAGCTTTCTTT
CASSRGQGSTEAFF
>TRBJ2-7|TRBV2|TRBD1|few
TGTGCCACCTCAGACAGGGGGCGAGGTAACGAGCAGTACTTC
CATSDRGRGNEQYF
>TRBJ1-2|TRBV7-9|TRBD1|NA
TGTGCCAGCAGCCCTGGACAGGGGTGGGGCTACACCTTC
CASSPGQGWGYTF
>TRBJ1-1|TRBV9|TRBD1|NA
TGTGCCAGCAGCGCACCCCGGGACAGGGGAAGTAAGTACACTGAAGCTTTCTTT
CASSAPRDRGSKYTEAFF
>TRBJ1-2|TRBV5-1|TRBD1|once
TGCGCCAGCAGCATAAGAGGAGGACAGGGTGCCCGCTACACCTTC
CASSIRGGQGARYTF
>TRBJ2-7|TRBV5-1|NA|NA
TGCGCCAGCAGCTTTCTGGGGAGAAGCTCCTACGAGCAGTACTTC
CASSFLGRSSYEQYF
>TRBJ1-4|TRBV2|NA|once
TGTGCCAGCAGTGAAGCCGGGGGGGGATCCAATAATGAAAAACTGTTTTTT
CASSEAGGGSNNEKLFF
>TRBJ2-7|TRBV3-1/TRBV3-2|NA|NA
TGTGCCAGCAGCCAAGACGGGCAGGGATACGAGCAGTACTTC
CASSQDGQGYEQYF
>TRBJ2-6|TRBV7-2|NA|NA
TGTGCCAGCAGCCCCAATTCCGGGGGGGCCAACGTCCTGACTTTC
CASSPNSGGANVLTF
>TRBJ2-6|TRBV29-1|NA|NA
TGCAGCGCCGCCAGGGATTTGGACTCTGGGGCCAACGTCCTGACTTTC
CSAARDLDSGANVLTF
>TRBJ1-2|TRBV5-6|NA|few
TGTGCCAGCAGCTTGACTGACAGGACATCCTATGGCTACACCTTC
CASSLTDRTSYGYTF
>TRBJ2-5|TRBV5-1|TRBD2|NA
TGCGCCAGCAGCTGGGGGACTAGCGGGGTGGAGACCCAGTACTTC
CASSWGTSGVETQYF
>TRBJ1-5|TRBV6-5|TRBD1|NA
TGTGCCACCAAGAAAGAGACAGGGGAACATCAGCCCCAGCATTTT
CATKKETGEHQPQHF
>TRBJ1-2|TRBV9|NA|NA
TGTGCCAGCAGCGTAGGTTGGGGAGGGAGCGGCTATGGCTACACCTTC
CASSVGWGGSGYGYTF
>TRBJ1-2|TRBV2|TRBD1|NA
TGTGCCAGCAGTGAAAGGGGGGGACAGGGTAGCTATGGCTACACCTTC
CASSERGGQGSYGYTF
>TRBJ2-7|TRBV10-2|TRBD2|NA
TGCGCCAGCAGTGATAAGGGACTAGCGGGTGTCTACGAGCAGTACTTC
CASSDKGLAGVYEQYF
>TRBJ2-2|TRBV12-5|TRBD2|NA
TGTGCTAGTGGTTTGGTAAGCGGCTGGGGGAGGGCCTCGAACACCGGGGAGCTGTTTTTT
CASGLVSGWGRASNTGELFF
>TRBJ2-3|TRBV25-1|NA|NA
TGTGCCAGCAGTGCCCCGCTGGAGTCTGGTGCAGCAGATACGCAGTATTTT
CASSAPLESGAADTQYF
>TRBJ1-3|TRBV5-1|NA|NA
TGCGCCAGCAGCTTGGTTTCCCTTTCGAGCTCTGGAAACACCATATATTTT
CASSLVSLSSSGNTIYF
>TRBJ2-7|TRBV7-2|NA|NA
TGTGCCAGCAGCTCCTATCGACAGTTCTCCTACGAGCAGTACTTC
CASSSYRQFSYEQYF
>TRBJ1-4|TRBV2|NA|NA
TGTGCCAGCAGTGTCGAGGGCAATACTAATGAAAAACTGTTTTTT
CASSVEGNTNEKLFF
>TRBJ2-1|TRBV30|NA|NA
TGTGCCTGGAGCGGGATTTACAATGAGCAGTTCTTC
CAWSGIYNEQFF
>TRBJ1-3|TRBV4-2|NA|NA
TGTGCCAGCAGCCCCCAGATCTCTGGAAACACCATATATTTT
CASSPQISGNTIYF
>TRBJ2-5|TRBV7-7|TRBD2|NA
TGTGCTAGCAGCTTACAGCGGGGGGCAGCCGAGACCCAGTACTTC
CASSLQRGAAETQYF
>TRBJ1-2|TRBV30|TRBD1|NA
TGTGCCTGGAGTCCCGGGACAGGGGTCGGCTACACCTTC
CAWSPGTGVGYTF
>TRBJ2-2|TRBV7-6|TRBD1|few
TGTGCCAGCAGACTGACAGGGTTTCGGGGGGAGCTGTTTTTT
CASRLTGFRGELFF
>TRBJ2-7|TRBV2|NA|NA
TGTGCCAGCAGTGAAGCGCTTCGGGACTCGACCTACGAGCAGTACTTC
CASSEALRDSTYEQYF
>TRBJ2-3|TRBV5-1|NA|NA
TGCGCCAGCAGTCCCCCAGGAGGGGCCGTCACAGATACGCAGTATTTT
CASSPPGGAVTDTQYF
>TRBJ2-2|TRBV5-1|NA|NA
TGCGCCAGCAGCATCCAGGGCTCTGCCGGGGAGCTGTTTTTT
CASSIQGSAGELFF
>TRBJ2-7|TRBV6-5|TRBD2|NA
TGTGCCAGCTTAGGACTAGCGGGAGGGTACGAGCAGTACTTC
CASLGLAGGYEQYF
>TRBJ2-5|TRBV5-1|TRBD1|NA
TGCGCCAGCACCTCCCGTCCAGGGGGCGAGACCCAGTACTTC
CASTSRPGGETQYF
>TRBJ1-4|TRBV3-1/TRBV3-2|TRBD1|NA
TGTGCCAGCAGCGACAGGGTCGGGGAAAAACTGTTTTTT
CASSDRVGEKLFF
>TRBJ1-4|TRBV6-5|NA|NA
TGTGCCGCGGGGGGAATGGGTGAAAAACTGTTTTTT
CAAGGMGEKLFF
>TRBJ1-3|TRBV5-6|NA|NA
TGTGCCAGCAGACTAACGGGGAGACTACTACCTGGAAACACCATATATTTT
CASRLTGRLLPGNTIYF
>TRBJ1-2|TRBV19|NA|NA
TGTGCCAGTAGTATACGCCCCGGCGGAGTCTATGGCTACACCTTC
CASSIRPGGVYGYTF
>TRBJ2-7|TRBV25-1|TRBD1|NA
TGTGCCAGCAGTGAATCCCACCAGACAGGGGAGCAGTACTTC
CASSESHQTGEQYF
>TRBJ1-2|TRBV24-1|NA|NA
TGTGCCACCAGTGGACAGGTGTCCCCCTATGGCTACACCTTC
CATSGQVSPYGYTF
>TRBJ1-6|TRBV19|NA|once
TGTGCCAGTAGATACAGGGATTCACCCCTCCACTTT
CASRYRDSPLHF
>TRBJ1-2|TRBV6-5|NA|NA
TGTGCCAGCACCCTCCGACGGGGGGGCCGCTATGGCTACACCTTC
CASTLRRGGRYGYTF
>TRBJ2-7|TRBV19|TRBD2|NA
TGTGCCAGTAGTAAAGGGACTAGCCGAAAGTACTTC
CASSKGTSRKYF
>TRBJ1-5|TRBV5-6|TRBD1|NA
TGTGCCAGCAGCGAATCCGGGACAGGTTTAAATCAGCCCCAGCATTTT
CASSESGTGLNQPQHF
>TRBJ1-4|TRBV21-1|NA|NA
TGTGCCAGCAGCAAACGGAGGCGACGGAGATGCGGTCGGGATGAAAAACTGTTTTTT
CASSKRRRRRCGRDEKLFF
>TRBJ2-3|TRBV9|NA|NA
TGTGCCAGCAGCGTAGTGAGGGGGACGGGCACAGATACGCAGTATTTT
CASSVVRGTGTDTQYF
>TRBJ1-2|TRBV4-3|NA|NA
TGCGCCAGCAGCCAAGAACGTTTGGCCTTCTGGGGCTACACCTTC
CASSQERLAFWGYTF
>TRBJ2-7|TRBV28|TRBD1|NA
TGTGCCAGCCGGGACAGGGGCTACGAGCAGTACTTC
CASRDRGYEQYF